These 31 T cell receptor beta chains originate from one sample sequenced in a study of PD-1 blockade in classical Hodgkin lymphoma. Time point reported: cycle 4 day 1 (C4D1), after less than 7 weeks of nivolumab. All patients experienced relapse after autologous stem cell transplantation, and brentuximab vedotin exposure was variable. Clones were read by immunoSEQ multiplex PCR, and TCRdb kept only the in-frame ones, dropping some. The table lists almost 95,000 clones, around 80% of them singletons. Sequences were derived from peripheral blood mononuclear cells (PBMCs), sampled before the fourth cycle of nivolumab. The receptors shown here come from a human donor with classical Hodgkin lymphoma.

The rearrangement uses TRBV10-1 and TRBJ2-7; D perhaps matches TRBD1 (6 bases). The CDR3 contains 13 residues. Germline V gene lookup returns CDR1 WNHNN and CDR2 SYGVQD (reference sequence). Trimming left V 4 bases short and J 4 bases short, with 11 bases between. CDR3 bases: TGCGCCAGCAGTGCAGGGGATAGATACGAGCAGTACTTC. It is translated as CASSAGDRYEQYF.

The chain carries TRBV5-5 and TRBJ2-7; tentative D call: TRBD2 (6 bases). CDR3 size: 16 residues. Trimming took off 0 bases at V and 2 bases at J, with 15 bases between the two ends. Per germline, CDR1 SGHKS and CDR2 YYEKEE (reference sequence). The CDR3 sequence: CASSLAPGTETYEQYF. The CDR3 nucleotides read TGTGCCAGCAGCTTGGCTCCCGGGACTGAGACCTACGAGCAGTACTTC.

This sequence joins TRBV2 and TRBJ2-1; 7 bases align to TRBD1. Germline-derived CDR1 and CDR2 are SNHLY and FYNNEI. CDR3 length: 15 amino acids. V shed 11 bases, J shed 3 bases, and the junction held 13 bases outside the gene matches. The CDR3 DNA sequence: TGTGCCTGTACACGGGACAGTCCTTTCTACAATGAGCAGTTCTTC. It specifies CACTRDSPFYNEQFF.

J is TRBJ1-3 and V is TRBV30; no firm D call. CDR1 is GTSNPN and CDR2 is SVGIG in the germline V gene (reference sequence). This CDR3 is built from 15 residues. Trimming pared 1 base from V and 4 bases from J, leaving 14 bases between. The CDR3 region has the DNA TGTGCCTGGAGTGCTCTGGGGAGGGTCGGAAACACCATATATTTT. Residues: CAWSALGRVGNTIYF.

The V call is TRBV10-1, the J call TRBJ2-1; D might be TRBD1 (5 bases). The germline gives CDR1 WNHNN, CDR2 SYGVQD (reference sequence). V was shortened by 8 bases and J by 5 bases, with 13 bases between the two germline ends. This CDR3 has 13 residues. CDR3 bases: TGCGCCAGCCGAAAGGGGTACAACAATGAGCAGTTCTTC. As protein: CASRKGYNNEQFF.

The chain carries TRBV28 and TRBJ1-1, with 10 bases that match TRBD1. There are 16 residues in the CDR3. Germline V gene data show CDR1 as MDHEN and CDR2 as SYDVKM. V lost 7 bases and J lost 2; bases outside the gene matches: 10. CDR3 in DNA: TGTGCCAGCAATCTACGACAGGGGGCTCGAAACACTGAAGCTTTCTTT. Its protein is CASNLRQGARNTEAFF.

This chain uses TRBV7-6 with TRBJ1-4, with D uncertain. The V gene's germline CDR1 is SGHVS and CDR2 FNYEAQ. The CDR3 is 11 amino acids. V gave up 6 bases and J gave up 8 bases, with 7 bases separating them. The CDR3 bases are TGTGCCAGCAGTACATTCGAAAAACTGTTTTTT. It translates to CASSTFEKLFF.

This clone was seen a single time. The gene calls are TRBV20-1 and TRBJ2-7; D gene ambiguous. The CDR3 length is 11 residues. Germline V gene lookup returns CDR1 DFQATT and CDR2 SNEGSKA (reference sequence). V lost 6 bases and J lost 3, with 9 bases in between. The CDR3 reads CSANGRYEQYF. CDR3 nucleotides: TGCAGTGCAAACGGCCGCTACGAGCAGTACTTC.

The CDR3 loop is CASSAYPDTQYF. In DNA, the CDR3 is TGTGCCAGCAGTGCTTATCCAGATACGCAGTATTTT. The V and J genes are TRBV2 and TRBJ2-3; D gene uncertain. Germline assignment: CDR1 SNHLY and CDR2 FYNNEI. This CDR3 has 12 amino acids. V shed 4 bases and J shed 4 bases, with 6 bases lying between them.

The V call is TRBV5-1, the J call TRBJ2-7; D is possibly TRBD1 (5 bases). Germline CDR1 reads SGHRS; CDR2 reads YFSETQ. The V and J ends lost 4 bases and 3 bases respectively, with 11 bases between them. There are 13 residues in the CDR3. CDR3 DNA sequence: TGCGCCAGCAGCGAAACGACAGACTACGAGCAGTACTTC. Protein: CASSETTDYEQYF.

Points on this clone: This sample includes further DNA sequences coding for the same CDR3. This sequence joins TRBV14 and TRBJ2-1; TRBD2 agrees at 12 bases. Germline V lookup: CDR1 SGHDN, CDR2 FVKESK. This CDR3 has 15 amino acids. The V and J ends lost 1 base and 6 bases, in that order; junction bases with no gene match: 1. This CDR3 is CASSQGGLAGNEQFF. The CDR3 nucleotides are TGTGCCAGCAGCCAAGGGGGACTAGCGGGCAATGAGCAGTTCTTC.

V gene TRBV11-2 combines with J gene TRBJ2-3, with unresolved D. The V end was cut by 5 bases, the J end by 4 bases, with 16 bases between. CDR3 length equals 15 residues. The germline CDR1 and CDR2 sequences are SGHAT and FQNNGV. In DNA form, the CDR3 reads TGTGCCAGCAGCCTGAGGACCGTGCGTCCAGATACGCAGTATTTT. Translated, it gives CASSLRTVRPDTQYF.

V usage is TRBV5-1 and J usage is TRBJ1-1; possibly TRBD1 for D (5 bases). This CDR3 has 16 residues. V lost 2 bases and J lost 1, with 15 bases in between. From germline, CDR1 is SGHRS and CDR2 YFSETQ. The CDR3 loop reads CASSFGGIGGNTEAFF. DNA of the CDR3: TGCGCCAGCAGCTTTGGGGGGATAGGTGGGAACACTGAAGCTTTCTTT.

The chain employs TRBV19 and TRBJ2-4, with 7 bases identical to TRBD1. The CDR3 consists of 14 residues. The germline CDR1 and CDR2 sequences are LNHDA and SQIVND (reference sequence). Germline trimming cut 3 bases from V and 6 bases from J; bases unmatched to any gene: 5. CDR3: CASSIPGGANIQYF. In DNA form, the CDR3 reads TGTGCCAGTAGTATCCCAGGGGGAGCAAACATTCAGTACTTC.

The chain couples TRBV5-1 to TRBJ2-5; 10 bases align to TRBD2. Trimming at V came to 0 bases and at J to 1 base, leaving 12 bases not matched to a gene. This CDR3 region has 19 residues. The germline CDR1 and CDR2 sequences are SGHRS and YFSETQ. The CDR3 coding sequence is TGCGCCAGCAGCTTGGGGGAACTAGCGGGACGAGGAGGCCAAGAGACCCAGTACTTC. Amino acids: CASSLGELAGRGGQETQYF.

The chain links TRBV23-1 to TRBJ1-5; 7 nucleotides line up with TRBD1. TRBV23-1 is placed among ORFs of uncertain function. This CDR3 region has 17 residues. V shed 3 bases, J shed 5 bases, and the junction held 13 bases outside the gene matches. CDR3 bases: TGCGCCAGCAGTCACCCACCCCCGACAGGGATGGATCAGCCCCAGCATTTT. It yields the protein CASSHPPPTGMDQPQHF.

The J gene is TRBJ2-3, the V gene TRBV10-3; weak D call: TRBD1 (5 bases). The CDR3 covers 13 residues. Germline V gene data show CDR1 as ENHRY and CDR2 as SYGVKD. The germline V and J ends were trimmed by 6 bases and 5 bases, with 12 bases remaining between them. The CDR3 sequence is CAIRPGIGDTQYF. The CDR3 DNA reads as TGTGCCATCAGGCCAGGGATAGGAGATACGCAGTATTTT.

The chain carries TRBV6-4 and TRBJ2-2, with D uncertain. This CDR3 is 14 amino acids long. Germline CDR1 is MRHNA and CDR2 is SNTAGT. V was shortened by 3 bases and J by 4 bases, with 9 bases between the two germline ends. The CDR3 nucleotides read TGTGCCAGCAGTGATATGGTCAGCACCGGGGAGCTGTTTTTT. This translates into CASSDMVSTGELFF.

The chain has TRBV30 and TRBJ2-3; D gene uncertain. The CDR3 totals 11 residues. The germline gives CDR1 GTSNPN, CDR2 SVGIG (reference sequence). Trimming cost V 5 bases and J 4 bases, with 7 bases left between them. The CDR3 sequence is CAWSLSDTQYF. CDR3 DNA sequence: TGTGCCTGGTCTCTATCAGATACGCAGTATTTT.

The chain employs TRBV29-1 and TRBJ2-1, with no clear D. The CDR3 has 12 residues. The V gene's germline CDR1 is SQVTM and CDR2 ANQGSEA. V shed 6 bases and J shed 0 bases, with 6 bases lying between them. This chain's CDR3 is CSVQSSYNEQFF. As DNA, the CDR3 is TGCAGCGTCCAGAGCTCCTACAATGAGCAGTTCTTC.

The chain employs TRBV6-5 and TRBJ1-3; TRBD1 is a possible D gene (5 bases). V was clipped by 6 bases and J by 3 bases, with 15 bases between them. CDR1 is MNHEY and CDR2 is SVGAGI in the germline V gene. This CDR3 spans 15 amino acids. The CDR3 loop is CASRPPGPNGNTIYF. The DNA of the CDR3 is TGTGCCAGCAGGCCCCCGGGACCTAATGGAAACACCATATATTTT.

The V and J genes are TRBV27 and TRBJ2-5; 7 bases agree with TRBD2. V gave up 3 bases and J gave up 4 bases; unmatched junction bases: 8. Germline CDR1 is MNHEY and CDR2 is SMNVEV (reference sequence). The CDR3 consists of 15 residues. Written as DNA, the CDR3 is TGTGCCAGCAGTTTCGGTGCGGGAGCTGTAGAGACCCAGTACTTC. The encoded protein is CASSFGAGAVETQYF.

This clone was recorded only once. The chain links TRBV25-1 to TRBJ2-5; no clear D gene. The V end was cut by 0 bases, the J end by 5 bases, with 4 bases between. Looked up from germline, CDR1 is MGHDK and CDR2 is SYGVNS. The CDR3 contains 12 residues. The CDR3 DNA sequence: TGTGCCAGCAGTGAATATAGGGAGACCCAGTACTTC. Protein product: CASSEYRETQYF.

This clone was detected many times. This sequence joins TRBV7-6 and TRBJ2-1; D call uncertain. The CDR3 contains 13 residues. From germline, CDR1 is SGHVS and CDR2 FNYEAQ. With 3 bases removed from V and 2 bases from J, the gap between germline ends came to 5 bases. The CDR3 loop reads CASSFEAYNEQFF. The CDR3 DNA reads TGTGCCAGCAGCTTCGAAGCCTACAATGAGCAGTTCTTC.

This chain links TRBV2 with TRBJ1-1; perhaps TRBD1 as D (5 bases). Trimming took off 7 bases at V and 10 bases at J, with 10 bases between the two ends. Germline CDR1 reads SNHLY; CDR2 reads FYNNEI. This CDR3 has 10 residues. The CDR3 protein is CASNGARAFF. CDR3 in DNA: TGTGCCAGCAACGGGGCCCGAGCTTTCTTT. The full variable domain, in which reference TRBV2 and TRBJ1-1 provide the parts outside the CDR3, is EPEVTQTPSHQVTQMGQEVILRCVPISNHLYFYWYRQILGQKVEFLVSFYNNEISEKSEIFDDQFSVERPDGSNFTLKIRSTKLEDSAMYFCASNGARAFFGQGTRLTVV.

In nucleotides, the CDR3 is TGTGCCATCAGTGAAGTCCTGGCATTCAATGAGCAGTTCTTC. Translation: CAISEVLAFNEQFF. The genes are TRBV10-3 and TRBJ2-1; no clear D. The ends were cut back, 3 bases at V and 6 bases at J, with 12 bases in the middle. CDR3 length: 14 residues. Germline V gene sequence: CDR1 ENHRY, CDR2 SYGVKD.

The chain recombines TRBV7-2 with TRBJ2-3, with D maybe TRBD2 (5 bases). The CDR3 length is 12 residues. Germline V CDR1 and CDR2: SGHTA, FQGNSA. Between the trimmed V and J ends, which lost 5 bases and 10 bases, there was a span of 13 bases. The CDR3 nucleotides read TGTGCCAGCAGCGCTCTTATAGCGCCGCAGTATTTT. It yields the protein CASSALIAPQYF.

V gene TRBV18 combines with J gene TRBJ2-6; a weak D match, TRBD1 (5 bases). The ends were cut back, 6 bases at V and 4 bases at J, with 13 bases in the middle. The CDR3 runs to 15 residues. Looked up from germline, CDR1 is KGHSH and CDR2 is LQKENI. The CDR3 loop is CASSTQGSGANVLTF. DNA of the CDR3: TGTGCCAGCTCCACCCAGGGTTCGGGGGCCAACGTCCTGACTTTC.

The chain uses TRBV6-6 and TRBJ2-7; 13 positions match TRBD2. Looked up from germline, CDR1 is MNHNY and CDR2 is SVGAGI (reference sequence). The CDR3 has 15 residues. V was pared by 6 bases and J by 6 bases, with 8 bases of the junction left unmatched. The CDR3: CASSRLAGGVGEQYF. The CDR3 nucleotides are TGTGCCAGCAGCCGACTAGCGGGAGGAGTGGGCGAGCAGTACTTC.

This chain uses TRBV28 with TRBJ2-7; 9 bases are a match to TRBD1. The V and J ends lost 5 bases and 6 bases, in that order; junction bases with no gene match: 8. The CDR3 totals 14 residues. CDR1 and CDR2 from the germline V gene are MDHEN and SYDVKM. CDR3 residues: CASSRDRVVREQYF. The CDR3 nucleotides are TGTGCCAGCAGTCGGGACAGGGTGGTGCGCGAGCAGTACTTC.

The chain joins TRBV5-1 to TRBJ2-4; either TRBD1 or TRBD2 may fit D (6 bases each). The ends were cut back, 0 bases at V and 9 bases at J, with 7 bases in the middle. CDR1 and CDR2 (germline): SGHRS, YFSETQ. There are 12 residues in the CDR3. The CDR3 sequence is CASSLEGGIQYF. As DNA, the CDR3 is TGCGCCAGCAGCTTGGAGGGGGGCATTCAGTACTTC.